Here is one T cell receptor beta chain with its context. CDR1 and CDR2 from the germline V gene are SGHVS and FQNEAQ. This CDR3 is built from 15 residues. V was cut by 3 bases and J by 2 bases, with 14 bases left in between. Both 60 Vbeta primers and 13 Jbeta primers went into the PCR. The table came from immunoSEQ multiplex PCR; TCRdb's copy has only in-frame clones and leaves some out. The sample carries 52,000 or so clones, approximately 80% recorded once. Participants comprised healthy donors of bone marrow. This entry comes from a study of cytomegalovirus exposure and HLA in healthy donors. This sequence joins TRBV7-8 and TRBJ2-7; D remains ambiguous. Sequenced sample: PBMCs. This TCR was recovered from a female donor in good health and CMV-seronegative. The CDR3 DNA follows: TGTGCCAGCAGCTTCGATGCGATTCTTACCTACGAGCAGTACTTC. It specifies CASSFDAILTYEQYF.